These 27 T cell receptor beta chains were sequenced from one sample in a study of OX40 agonist ivuxolimab in advanced cancers. Measured with immunoSEQ multiplex PCR; TCRdb has only the in-frame clones, and not every one. The sample consists of around 53,000 clones, about 85% of them appearing once. The source was CD4+ or CD8+ T cells sorted from blood, collected in a trial of the OX40 agonist ivuxolimab. These receptors all stem from an adult with an advanced solid tumor such as melanoma, head and neck, liver or kidney cancer.

The J gene is TRBJ2-1, the V gene TRBV5-1, with 7 bases aligning to TRBD1. The CDR3 has 15 amino acids. The germline CDR1 and CDR2 sequences are SGHRS and YFSETQ. J was trimmed by 6 bases and V by 4 bases; bases with no gene match: 10. The CDR3 here is CASSPGQWTGNEQFF. In nucleotides, the CDR3 is TGCGCCAGCAGCCCGGGACAGTGGACAGGCAATGAGCAGTTCTTC.

The chain carries TRBV19 and TRBJ1-1; TRBD1 matches at 7 bases. CDR3 length: 16 amino acids. The V gene end was trimmed by 6 bases and the J gene end by 3 bases; junction bases not matched to a gene: 13. The germline CDR1 and CDR2 sequences are LNHDA and SQIVND (reference sequence). In DNA form, the CDR3 reads TGTGCCAGTAGCATCTGGCGCGACAGGGCGGACACTGAAGCTTTCTTT. Its translation: CASSIWRDRADTEAFF. The variable domain in full, with the rest retrieved from reference TRBV19 and TRBJ1-1, is DGGITQSPKYLFRKEGQNVTLSCEQNLNHDAMYWYRQDPGQGLRLIYYSQIVNDFQKGDIAEGYSVSREKKESFPLTVTSAQKNPTAFYLCASSIWRDRADTEAFFGQGTRLTVV.

The rearrangement joins TRBV6-5 to TRBJ2-3; D unclear. Per germline, CDR1 MNHEY and CDR2 SVGAGI. This CDR3 contains 13 residues. The germline V and J ends were trimmed by 4 bases and 2 bases, with 7 bases remaining between them. The CDR3 loop reads CASSFSNTDTQYF. The CDR3 coding sequence is TGTGCCAGCAGTTTTTCCAACACAGATACGCAGTATTTT.

This clone showed up just once. The V and J genes are TRBV2 and TRBJ2-3; D is unresolved. CDR3 length: 12 amino acids. CDR1 is SNHLY and CDR2 is FYNNEI in the germline V gene. Deletions cut 3 bases from V and 5 bases from J, with 6 bases between. This CDR3 is CASSDELDTQYF. For the CDR3, the DNA is TGTGCCAGCAGTGATGAGTTAGATACGCAGTATTTT.

This clone was detected once. The V gene is TRBV6-5, the J gene TRBJ2-7, with a tentative D call TRBD2 (6 bases). Germline CDR1 reads MNHEY; CDR2 reads SVGAGI. Deletions cut 2 bases from V and 0 bases from J, with 14 bases between. The CDR3 loop spans 16 amino acids. The CDR3 bases are TGTGCCAGCAGTTACCCACCGGAGGGTCCCTCCTACGAGCAGTACTTC. It encodes CASSYPPEGPSYEQYF.

The rearrangement joins TRBV7-6 to TRBJ1-3; no firm D call. The CDR3 contains 16 residues. The V end lost 3 bases, the J end lost 0 bases, and 12 bases lay between the germline ends. In germline, CDR1 is SGHVS, CDR2 FNYEAQ. This chain's CDR3 is CASSLGERSSGNTIYF. The CDR3 DNA is TGTGCCAGCAGCTTGGGCGAGAGAAGCTCTGGAAACACCATATATTTT. The variable domain in full, completed from reference TRBV7-6 and TRBJ1-3, reads GAGVSQSPRYKVTKRGQDVALRCDPISGHVSLYWYRQALGQGPEFLTYFNYEAQQDKSGLPNDRFSAERPEGSISTLTIQRTEQRDSAMYRCASSLGERSSGNTIYFGEGSWLTVV.

The V gene is TRBV6-6, the J gene TRBJ2-7; 9 bases are shared with TRBD2. V gave up 7 bases and J gave up 5 bases; unmatched junction bases: 9. Germline lookup yields CDR1 MNHNY and CDR2 SVGAGI (reference sequence). There are 14 residues in the CDR3. In DNA, the CDR3 is TGTGCCAGCACCCCTCGGATAGCGGGGGACGAGCAGTACTTC. Its translation is CASTPRIAGDEQYF.

The rearrangement joins TRBV11-2 to TRBJ2-2; D unresolved. The germline V gene encodes CDR1 SGHAT and CDR2 FQNNGV. This CDR3 contains 15 residues. Trimming left V 8 bases short and J 0 bases short, with 13 bases between. The CDR3 coding sequence is TGTGCCAGCGGTTGGTACCATCCGAACACCGGGGAGCTGTTTTTT. Its translation is CASGWYHPNTGELFF.

The chain has TRBV7-3 and TRBJ1-1; no clear D. V was shortened by 1 base and J by 5 bases, with 11 bases between the two germline ends. Germline V gives CDR1 SGHTA, CDR2 FQGTGA. This CDR3 has 14 residues. The CDR3 reads CASSLSPRGTEAFF. The DNA of the CDR3 is TGTGCCAGCAGCTTAAGTCCGAGAGGAACTGAAGCTTTCTTT.

A few counts support this clone. V and J are TRBV5-1 and TRBJ2-7; D possibly corresponds to TRBD2 (6 bases). Between the trimmed V and J ends, which lost 2 bases and 4 bases, there was a span of 13 bases. CDR3 length: 14 residues. Per the germline V gene, CDR1 is SGHRS and CDR2 is YFSETQ. CDR3 in amino acids: CASSFSAGGYEQYV. In DNA form, the CDR3 reads TGCGCCAGCAGCTTCTCGGCCGGGGGTTACGAGCAGTACGTC.

The chain joins TRBV7-6 to TRBJ1-1, with D uncertain. Between the trimmed V and J ends, which lost 3 bases and 1 base, there was a span of 6 bases. Germline V CDR1 and CDR2: SGHVS, FNYEAQ. The CDR3 is made up of 13 amino acids. The CDR3 spells CASSFSPNTEAFF. The CDR3 DNA reads as TGTGCCAGCAGCTTTTCTCCGAACACTGAAGCTTTCTTT.

The CDR3 DNA follows: TGTGCCAGCAGTGAATTCCGGGACGGACAAGAGACCCAGTACTTC. Residues: CASSEFRDGQETQYF. The V gene is TRBV25-1, the J gene TRBJ2-5, with D perhaps assigned TRBD1 or TRBD2 (5 bases each). This CDR3 is 15 amino acids long. Per germline, CDR1 MGHDK and CDR2 SYGVNS. Trimming pared 1 base from V and 2 bases from J, leaving 11 bases between. The whole variable domain, filled in from reference TRBV25-1 and TRBJ2-5, reads EADIYQTPRYLVIGTGKKITLECSQTMGHDKMYWYQQDPGMELHLIHYSYGVNSTEKGDLSSESTVSRIRTEHFPLTLESARPSHTSQYLCASSEFRDGQETQYFGPGTRLLVL.

V usage is TRBV29-1 and J usage is TRBJ2-1; 11 nucleotides line up with TRBD2. Germline trimming cut 4 bases from V and 8 bases from J; bases unmatched to any gene: 4. CDR1 is SQVTM and CDR2 is ANQGSEA in the germline V gene. The length of the CDR3 is 13 residues. CDR3: CSVASGGPHEQFF. In nucleotides, the CDR3 is TGCAGCGTTGCTAGCGGGGGGCCGCATGAGCAGTTCTTC.

The V and J genes are TRBV6-6 and TRBJ1-2; no reliable D call. CDR3 length equals 13 residues. Trimming shortened V by 7 bases and J by 1 base, and 10 bases separated the two germline ends. From germline, CDR1 is MNHNY and CDR2 SVGAGI (reference sequence). The CDR3 bases are TGTGCCAGCACGAAAGACCTTAACTATGGCTACACCTTC. As protein: CASTKDLNYGYTF.

This clone was seen a single time. The chain is built from TRBV9 and TRBJ2-5; TRBD1 aligns across 8 bases. The CDR3 loop spans 18 amino acids. CDR1 and CDR2 from the germline V gene are SGDLS and YYNGEE. V gave up 0 bases and J gave up 1 base; unmatched junction bases: 11. The CDR3 here is CASSVGGGYRGSQETQYF. The CDR3 DNA reads TGTGCCAGCAGCGTAGGTGGAGGTTACAGGGGGTCCCAAGAGACCCAGTACTTC. Combining the CDR3 with reference TRBV9 and TRBJ2-5 gives the whole variable domain DSGVTQTPKHLITATGQRVTLRCSPRSGDLSVYWYQQSLDQGLQFLIQYYNGEERAKGNILERFSAQQFPDLHSELNLSSLELGDSALYFCASSVGGGYRGSQETQYFGPGTRLLVL.

CDR3 nucleotide sequence: TGTGCCAGCAGCTTAGGGCGGATCTCTGGGGCCAACGTCCTGACTTTC. Encoded protein: CASSLGRISGANVLTF. This chain joins TRBV7-9 and TRBJ2-6; no reliable D call. V was cut by 1 base and J by 0 bases, with 7 bases left in between. CDR1 and CDR2 from the germline V gene are SEHNR and FQNEAQ (reference sequence). This CDR3 is 16 amino acids long.

This chain uses TRBV9 with TRBJ1-1; no reliable D call. This CDR3 comprises 15 residues. The germline gives CDR1 SGDLS, CDR2 YYNGEE. Trimming removed 3 bases from V and 2 bases from J, with 14 bases in between. This chain's CDR3 is CASSAEPRDNTEAFF. In nucleotides, the CDR3 is TGTGCCAGCAGCGCAGAACCTAGGGATAACACTGAAGCTTTCTTT.

The CDR3 protein is CASRLGGSNQPQHF. DNA for the CDR3: TGTGCCAGCCGCCTGGGGGGGAGCAATCAGCCCCAGCATTTT. J is TRBJ1-5 and V is TRBV6-5, with D perhaps matching TRBD1 (5 bases). The CDR3 totals 14 residues. Germline V gene data show CDR1 as MNHEY and CDR2 as SVGAGI. V lost 8 bases and J lost 1, with 12 bases in between.

The rearrangement links TRBV6-1 to TRBJ2-5; 8 positions match TRBD1. V was pared by 1 base and J by 14 bases, with 15 bases of the junction left unmatched. The CDR3 runs 15 residues. The germline gives CDR1 MNHNS, CDR2 SASEGT. CDR3 loop: CASSEVGTGKYHDYF. For the CDR3, the DNA is TGTGCCAGCAGTGAAGTGGGGACAGGAAAGTACCATGATTACTTC.

The chain couples TRBV7-8 to TRBJ1-5; perhaps TRBD1 as D (6 bases). Trimming shortened V by 2 bases and J by 4 bases, and 18 bases separated the two germline ends. Germline-derived CDR1 and CDR2 are SGHVS and FQNEAQ. This CDR3 is built from 17 residues. The CDR3 sequence is CASSLKRGGQPNQPQHF. The CDR3 DNA reads TGTGCCAGCAGCTTAAAAAGGGGTGGACAGCCTAATCAGCCCCAGCATTTT. Full variable domain (remainder filled in from reference TRBV7-8 and TRBJ1-5): GAGVSQSPRYKVAKRGQDVALRCDPISGHVSLFWYQQALGQGPEFLTYFQNEAQLDKSGLPSDRFFAERPEGSVSTLKIQRTQQEDSAVYLCASSLKRGGQPNQPQHFGDGTRLSIL.

This chain joins TRBV25-1 and TRBJ2-1; D remains unclear. Germline V gene lookup returns CDR1 MGHDK and CDR2 SYGVNS. V lost 6 bases and J 0 bases, leaving 12 bases between the germline ends. The CDR3 contains 15 residues. The CDR3 coding sequence is TGTGCCAGCAGAGCATCTACAGACTCCTACAATGAGCAGTTCTTC. Translated, it gives CASRASTDSYNEQFF.

The V and J genes are TRBV5-4 and TRBJ2-3; 8 bases map to TRBD2. The CDR3 runs 15 residues. Germline lookup yields CDR1 SGHNT and CDR2 YYREEE (reference sequence). The V and J ends lost 2 bases and 0 bases, in that order; junction bases with no gene match: 2. Here the CDR3 reads CASSFLAGSTDTQYF. The CDR3 bases are TGTGCCAGCAGCTTCCTAGCGGGTAGCACAGATACGCAGTATTTT.

The chain is built from TRBV5-4 and TRBJ2-1, with TRBD1 matching over 10 bases. CDR1 and CDR2 from the germline V gene are SGHNT and YYREEE (reference sequence). Trimming at V came to 4 bases and at J to 8 bases, leaving 9 bases not matched to a gene. The CDR3 length is 15 residues. The CDR3 loop reads CASSQETGGFYEQFF. In DNA form, the CDR3 reads TGTGCCAGCAGCCAAGAGACAGGGGGCTTCTATGAGCAGTTCTTC.

This chain joins TRBV2 and TRBJ2-1; the match to TRBD2 covers 9 bases. J lost 8 bases, V lost 4 bases, and 9 bases had no gene match. The germline CDR1 and CDR2 sequences are SNHLY and FYNNEI. This CDR3 has 15 amino acids. For the CDR3, the DNA is TGTGCCAGCAGTGTAGAGGGACTAGCCACCGATGAGCAGTTCTTC. Amino acids: CASSVEGLATDEQFF. Drawing the rest from reference TRBV2 and TRBJ2-1, the complete variable domain is EPEVTQTPSHQVTQMGQEVILRCVPISNHLYFYWYRQILGQKVEFLVSFYNNEISEKSEIFDDQFSVERPDGSNFTLKIRSTKLEDSAMYFCASSVEGLATDEQFFGPGTRLTVL.

This clone appeared once. J is TRBJ2-1 and V is TRBV28, with TRBD1 as a possible D gene (6 bases). V dropped 6 bases and J dropped 3 bases, with 12 bases sitting between them. Germline V gene data show CDR1 as MDHEN and CDR2 as SYDVKM. The CDR3 consists of 14 residues. CDR3 region: CASSGAGVYNEQFF. The CDR3 region has the DNA TGTGCCAGCAGCGGGGCAGGGGTCTACAATGAGCAGTTCTTC.

The chain uses TRBV9 and TRBJ2-3; the D is unclear. CDR1 is SGDLS and CDR2 is YYNGEE in the germline V gene. The CDR3 is made up of 13 amino acids. V gave up 0 bases and J gave up 6 bases, with 8 bases separating them. The CDR3, as DNA: TGTGCCAGCAGCGTAGATGGTCGGGATACGCAGTATTTT. Its protein product is CASSVDGRDTQYF. The full variable domain, completed using reference TRBV9 and TRBJ2-3, is DSGVTQTPKHLITATGQRVTLRCSPRSGDLSVYWYQQSLDQGLQFLIQYYNGEERAKGNILERFSAQQFPDLHSELNLSSLELGDSALYFCASSVDGRDTQYFGPGTRLTVL.

The V gene is TRBV2, the J gene TRBJ2-2; maybe TRBD1 (6 bases). This CDR3 contains 13 residues. V was clipped by 9 bases and J by 2 bases, with 10 bases between them. Germline V gene sequence: CDR1 SNHLY, CDR2 FYNNEI. The CDR3 sequence is CARSDSNTGELFF. In DNA form, the CDR3 reads TGTGCCAGATCGGACAGCAACACCGGGGAGCTGTTTTTT.